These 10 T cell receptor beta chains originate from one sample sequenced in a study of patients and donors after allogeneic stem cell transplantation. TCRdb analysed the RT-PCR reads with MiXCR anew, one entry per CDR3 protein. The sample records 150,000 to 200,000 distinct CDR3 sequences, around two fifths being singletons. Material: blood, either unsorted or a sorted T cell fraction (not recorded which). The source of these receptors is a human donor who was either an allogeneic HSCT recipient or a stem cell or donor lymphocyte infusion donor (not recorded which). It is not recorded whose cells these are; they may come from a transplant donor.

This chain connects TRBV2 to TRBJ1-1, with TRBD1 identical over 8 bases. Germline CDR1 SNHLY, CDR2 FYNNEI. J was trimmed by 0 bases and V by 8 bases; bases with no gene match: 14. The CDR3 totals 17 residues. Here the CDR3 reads CASGWPRDRSLNTEAFF. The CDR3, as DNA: TGTGCCAGCGGTTGGCCCCGGGACAGGTCATTGAACACTGAAGCTTTCTTT.

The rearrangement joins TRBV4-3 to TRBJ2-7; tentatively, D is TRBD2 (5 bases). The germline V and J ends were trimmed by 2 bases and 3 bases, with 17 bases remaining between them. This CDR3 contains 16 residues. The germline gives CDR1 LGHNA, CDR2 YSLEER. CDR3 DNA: TGCGCCAGCAGCCAACTTTTATCTAGCACAGACTACGAGCAGTACTTC. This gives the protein CASSQLLSSTDYEQYF.

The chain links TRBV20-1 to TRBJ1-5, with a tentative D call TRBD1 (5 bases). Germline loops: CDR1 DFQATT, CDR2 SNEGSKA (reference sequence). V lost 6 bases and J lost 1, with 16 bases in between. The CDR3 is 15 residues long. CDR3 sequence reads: CSAYLAGPSNQPQHF. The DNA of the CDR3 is TGCAGTGCCTACTTAGCAGGGCCGAGCAATCAGCCCCAGCATTTT.

The CDR3 loop is CASSLTGRLLQTDTQYF. The CDR3 DNA is TGTGCCAGCAGCTTAACAGGGCGCCTACTCCAAACAGATACGCAGTATTTT. V gene TRBV7-3 combines with J gene TRBJ2-3; D remains unclear. Trimming removed 0 bases at V and 3 bases at J, with 16 bases between. CDR1 SGHTA and CDR2 FQGTGA come from the germline V gene. The CDR3 sequence is 17 residues long.

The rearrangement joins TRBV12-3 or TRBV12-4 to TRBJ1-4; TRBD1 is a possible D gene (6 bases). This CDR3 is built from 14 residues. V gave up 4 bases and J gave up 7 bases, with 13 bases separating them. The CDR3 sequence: CASSSGDGSEKLFF. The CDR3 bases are TGTGCCAGCAGTTCAGGGGACGGTAGTGAAAAACTGTTTTTT.

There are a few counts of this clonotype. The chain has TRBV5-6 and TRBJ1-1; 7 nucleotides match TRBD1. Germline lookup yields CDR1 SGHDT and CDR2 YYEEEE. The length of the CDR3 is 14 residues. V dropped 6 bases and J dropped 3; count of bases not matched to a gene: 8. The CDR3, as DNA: TGTGCCAGCACCCTGTTTACAGGGGACACTGAAGCTTTCTTT. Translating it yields CASTLFTGDTEAFF.

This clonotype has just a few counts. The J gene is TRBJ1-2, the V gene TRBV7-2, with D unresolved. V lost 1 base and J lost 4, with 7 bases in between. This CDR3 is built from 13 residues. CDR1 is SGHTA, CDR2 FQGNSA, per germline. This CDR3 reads CASSLDSFYGYTF. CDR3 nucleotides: TGTGCCAGCAGCTTAGACAGCTTCTATGGCTACACCTTC.

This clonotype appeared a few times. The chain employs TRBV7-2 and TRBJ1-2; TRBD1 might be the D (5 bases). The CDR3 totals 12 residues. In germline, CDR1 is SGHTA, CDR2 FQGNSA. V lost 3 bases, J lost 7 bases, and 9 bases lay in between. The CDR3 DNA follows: TGTGCCAGCAGCTTCGGACATTTTGGCTACACCTTC. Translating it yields CASSFGHFGYTF.

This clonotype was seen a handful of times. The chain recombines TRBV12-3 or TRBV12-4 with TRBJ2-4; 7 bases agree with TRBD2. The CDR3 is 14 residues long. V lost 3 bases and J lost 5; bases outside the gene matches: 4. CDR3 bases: TGTGCCAGCAGTTTTCCCGCGGGAGAAAACATTCAGTACTTC. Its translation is CASSFPAGENIQYF.

In nucleotides, the CDR3 is TGTGCCAGCAGTTTCAACGTCCGAATTGGGTCTGGAAACACCATATATTTT. Translation gives CASSFNVRIGSGNTIYF. The gene calls are TRBV12-3 or TRBV12-4 and TRBJ1-3; D gene unclear. The CDR3 extends over 17 amino acids. Trimming pared 3 bases from V and 1 base from J, leaving 16 bases between.